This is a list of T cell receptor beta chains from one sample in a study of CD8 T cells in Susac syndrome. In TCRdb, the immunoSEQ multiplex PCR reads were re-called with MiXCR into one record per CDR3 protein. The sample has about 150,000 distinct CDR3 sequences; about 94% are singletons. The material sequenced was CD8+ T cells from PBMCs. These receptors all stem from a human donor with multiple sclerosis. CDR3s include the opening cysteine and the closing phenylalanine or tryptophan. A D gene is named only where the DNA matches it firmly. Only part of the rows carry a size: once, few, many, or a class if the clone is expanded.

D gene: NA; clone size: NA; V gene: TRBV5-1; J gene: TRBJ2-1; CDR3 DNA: TGCGCCAGCTGGTTCGGGCGGGGAGCCTACAATGAGCAGTTCTTC; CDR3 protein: CASWFGRGAYNEQFF
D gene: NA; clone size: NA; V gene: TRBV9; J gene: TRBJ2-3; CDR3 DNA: TGTGCCAGCAGCGCAGCGTCAGGACAGATCAGCACAGATACGCAGTATTTT; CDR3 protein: CASSAASGQISTDTQYF
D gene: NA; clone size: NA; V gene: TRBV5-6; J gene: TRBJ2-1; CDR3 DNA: TGTGCCAGCAGCCGGCAAGGAGTTGCGGGATACAATGAGCAGTTCTTC; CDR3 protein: CASSRQGVAGYNEQFF
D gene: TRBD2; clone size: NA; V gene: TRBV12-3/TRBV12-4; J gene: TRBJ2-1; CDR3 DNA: TGTGCCAGCAGTCCTAGCGGGGCCCCAGGGAATGAGCAGTTCTTC; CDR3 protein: CASSPSGAPGNEQFF
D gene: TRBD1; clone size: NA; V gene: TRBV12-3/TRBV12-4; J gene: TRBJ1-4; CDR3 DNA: TGTGCCAGCAGTCGGACAGGGTCTAATGAAAAACTGTTTTTT; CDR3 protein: CASSRTGSNEKLFF
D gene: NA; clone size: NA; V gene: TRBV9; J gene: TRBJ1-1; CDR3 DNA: TGTGCCAGCAGCGTGTCACAGAACACTGAAGCTTTCTTT; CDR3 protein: CASSVSQNTEAFF
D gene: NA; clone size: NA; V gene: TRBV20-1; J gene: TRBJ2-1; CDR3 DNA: TGCAGTCCATCAGGGCAATCCTACAATGAGCAGTTCTTC; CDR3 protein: CSPSGQSYNEQFF
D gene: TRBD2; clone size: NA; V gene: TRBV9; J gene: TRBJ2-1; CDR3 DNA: TGTGCCAGCGGCTCGACTAGCATCAATGAGCAGTTCTTC; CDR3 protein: CASGSTSINEQFF
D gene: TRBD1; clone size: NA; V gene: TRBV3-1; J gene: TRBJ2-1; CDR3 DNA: TGTGCCAGCAGCCCACTGACAGGGCGCTACAATGAGCAGTTCTTC; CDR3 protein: CASSPLTGRYNEQFF
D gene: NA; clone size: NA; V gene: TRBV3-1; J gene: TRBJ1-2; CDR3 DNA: TGTGCCAGCAGCCAAGACTCCCGGTATGGCTACACCTTC; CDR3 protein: CASSQDSRYGYTF
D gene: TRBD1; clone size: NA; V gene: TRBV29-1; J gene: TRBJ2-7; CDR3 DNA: TGCAGCGTTCCGGCCGGGACAGGACTCTCCTACGAGCAGTACTTC; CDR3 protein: CSVPAGTGLSYEQYF
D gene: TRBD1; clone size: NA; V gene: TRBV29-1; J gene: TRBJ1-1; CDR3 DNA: TGCAGCGTTGAACCAAGACAGGGGCCCTGGAACACTGAAGCTTTCTTT; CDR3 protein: CSVEPRQGPWNTEAFF
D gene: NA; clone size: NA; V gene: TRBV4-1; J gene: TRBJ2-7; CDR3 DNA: TGCGCCAGCAGCCAAGGCAGGGACTACGAGCAGTACTTC; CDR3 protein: CASSQGRDYEQYF
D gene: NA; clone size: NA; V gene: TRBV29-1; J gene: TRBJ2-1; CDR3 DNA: TGCAGCGTCGATGGGTCCTACAATGAGCAGTTCTTC; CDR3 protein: CSVDGSYNEQFF
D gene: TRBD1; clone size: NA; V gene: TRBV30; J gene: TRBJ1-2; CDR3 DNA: TGTGCCTGGAGTGTAGCAGGGGGTTATGGCTACACCTTC; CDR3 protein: CAWSVAGGYGYTF
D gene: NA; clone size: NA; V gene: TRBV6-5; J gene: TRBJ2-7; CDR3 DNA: TGTGCCAGCACCTCCGGGACTGGCTACCTCTACGAGCAGTACTTC; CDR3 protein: CASTSGTGYLYEQYF
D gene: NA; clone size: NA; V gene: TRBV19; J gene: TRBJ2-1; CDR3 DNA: TGTGCCAGTAGTATAGATTCCCGCTATGAGCAGTTCTTC; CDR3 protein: CASSIDSRYEQFF
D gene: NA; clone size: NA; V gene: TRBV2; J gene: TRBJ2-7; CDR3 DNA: TGTGCCACGATGCGTGACAGCTCCTACGAGCAGTACTTC; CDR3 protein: CATMRDSSYEQYF
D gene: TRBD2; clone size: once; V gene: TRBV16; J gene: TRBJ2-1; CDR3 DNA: TGTGCCAGCAGCCAGATTAGCGGGGGGCCCTACAATGAGCAGTTCTTC; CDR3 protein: CASSQISGGPYNEQFF
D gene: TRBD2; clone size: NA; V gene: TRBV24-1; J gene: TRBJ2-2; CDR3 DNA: TGTGCCACCAGTGATTTAGAGCGGGGGTACGGGGAGCTGTTTTTT; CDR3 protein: CATSDLERGYGELFF